This passage covers 12 T cell receptor beta chains from one sample sequenced in a study of cytotoxic CD8 clonotypes in ibrutinib-treated CLL. Sequenced by immunoSEQ multiplex PCR; TCRdb stores in-frame clones only, minus some. The sample lists approximately 190,000 clones, roughly 73% occurring once. The material sequenced was PBMCs, taken after 12 months of ibrutinib treatment. Receptors originate from a human donor with chronic lymphocytic leukemia.

V is TRBV6-5 and J is TRBJ1-4; no definite D call. CDR1 and CDR2 (germline): MNHEY, SVGAGI. The CDR3 length is 11 residues. V lost 5 bases and J lost 9, with 7 bases in between. The CDR3 here is CASSTTQKLFF. CDR3 nucleotide sequence: TGTGCCAGCAGTACGACACAAAAACTGTTTTTT.

The CDR3 loop is CASSLDRGQMGTEAFF. DNA for the CDR3: TGTGCCAGCAGCTTAGACAGGGGGCAAATGGGGACTGAAGCTTTCTTT. The chain uses TRBV7-6 and TRBJ1-1; 9 nucleotides line up with TRBD1. After removal of 1 base from V and 5 bases from J, the junction contained 8 bases not matched to a gene. The germline CDR1 and CDR2 sequences are SGHVS and FNYEAQ. The CDR3 sequence is 16 residues long.

The rearrangement joins TRBV28 to TRBJ1-2, with 8 bases fitting TRBD1. Per germline, CDR1 MDHEN and CDR2 SYDVKM. After removal of 5 bases from V and 7 bases from J, the junction contained 12 bases not matched to a gene. The CDR3 contains 15 residues. The CDR3: CASSLPDREMTGYTF. The CDR3 coding sequence is TGTGCCAGCAGTCTCCCGGACAGGGAAATGACTGGCTACACCTTC.

This clone was counted once. This sequence joins TRBV7-9 and TRBJ2-1; D may be TRBD1 (6 bases). Germline CDR1 SEHNR, CDR2 FQNEAQ (reference sequence). The V gene lost 0 bases and the J gene lost 8 bases, with 14 bases spanning the gap. This CDR3 comprises 15 residues. The CDR3 sequence is CASSLAQGSHDEQFF. The CDR3 DNA sequence: TGTGCCAGCAGCTTAGCCCAGGGGAGCCACGATGAGCAGTTCTTC.

The V gene is TRBV6-6, the J gene TRBJ2-7; 9 bases match TRBD1. The germline V gene encodes CDR1 MNHNY and CDR2 SVGAGI (reference sequence). The CDR3 length is 13 residues. With 6 bases clipped from V and 4 bases from J, the junction kept 4 bases outside the gene matches. DNA for the CDR3: TGTGCCAGCAGACGACAGGGGGTTTACGAGCAGTACTTC. Translated, it gives CASRRQGVYEQYF.

This chain joins TRBV4-1 and TRBJ2-1; 7 bases line up with TRBD2. The CDR3 totals 17 residues. Germline V lookup: CDR1 MGHRA, CDR2 YSYEKL. After removal of 0 bases from V and 0 bases from J, the junction contained 5 bases not matched to a gene. CDR3 DNA sequence: TGCGCCAGCAGCCAAGATACCAGCGGGGACTCCTACAATGAGCAGTTCTTC. Encoded protein: CASSQDTSGDSYNEQFF.

The gene calls are TRBV11-2 and TRBJ2-2; maybe TRBD2 (7 bases). The CDR3 is made up of 16 amino acids. CDR1 is SGHAT, CDR2 FQNNGV, per germline. V shed 5 bases and J shed 4 bases, with 17 bases lying between them. As DNA, the CDR3 is TGTGCCAGCAGCCCCGTGGGGGGGGCCGGCACCGGGGAGCTGTTTTTT. It translates to CASSPVGGAGTGELFF.

The chain joins TRBV2 to TRBJ2-5; 8 bases match TRBD2. The ends lost 3 bases at V and 9 bases at J; junction bases unmatched: 12. This CDR3 has 15 amino acids. Per germline, CDR1 SNHLY and CDR2 FYNNEI. The CDR3 bases are TGTGCCAGCAGTGACGTAACTAGCGGCGGGGAAGCCCAGTACTTC. Its protein is CASSDVTSGGEAQYF.

The gene calls are TRBV15 and TRBJ1-6; the D is unclear. V lost 3 bases, J lost 3 bases, and 12 bases lay in between. This CDR3 spans 16 amino acids. The germline CDR1 and CDR2 sequences are LNHNV and YYDKDF (reference sequence). This chain's CDR3 is CATSSLLGSYNSPLHF. Here the CDR3 DNA reads TGTGCCACCAGCAGCCTTTTGGGAAGCTATAATTCACCCCTCCACTTT. Variable domain in full (rest from reference TRBV15 and TRBJ1-6): DAMVIQNPRYQVTQFGKPVTLSCSQTLNHNVMYWYQQKSSQAPKLLFHYYDKDFNNEADTPDNFQSRRPNTSFCFLDIRSPGLGDTAMYLCATSSLLGSYNSPLHFGNGTRLTVT.

This chain uses TRBV27 with TRBJ2-5; TRBD2 might be the D (5 bases). The V and J ends lost 3 bases and 5 bases respectively, with 10 bases between them. This CDR3 contains 13 residues. Germline V gene lookup returns CDR1 MNHEY and CDR2 SMNVEV (reference sequence). In nucleotides, the CDR3 is TGTGCCAGCAGTTTCTACTCGGGGGAGACCCAGTACTTC. As protein: CASSFYSGETQYF.

This clone was observed a single time. V and J are TRBV6-5 and TRBJ2-7, with D possibly called TRBD1 or TRBD2 (5 bases each). With 5 bases removed from V and 5 bases from J, the gap between germline ends came to 19 bases. Germline loops: CDR1 MNHEY, CDR2 SVGAGI. The length of the CDR3 is 15 residues. The CDR3 sequence: CASSLSGTPGDEQYF. The CDR3 region has the DNA TGTGCCAGCAGTCTCTCCGGGACCCCCGGCGACGAGCAGTACTTC.

V gene TRBV5-5 combines with J gene TRBJ2-1; D is unresolved. Germline CDR1 reads SGHKS; CDR2 reads YYEKEE (reference sequence). V lost 1 base, J lost 5 bases, and 10 bases lay in between. The length of the CDR3 is 14 residues. In nucleotides, the CDR3 is TGTGCCAGCAGCTTGAGCCTTAGGGACAATGAGCAGTTCTTC. Translating it yields CASSLSLRDNEQFF. Variable domain in full (rest from reference TRBV5-5 and TRBJ2-1): DAGVTQSPTHLIKTRGQQVTLRCSPISGHKSVSWYQQVLGQGPQFIFQYYEKEERGRGNFPDRFSARQFPNYSSELNVNALLLGDSALYLCASSLSLRDNEQFFGPGTRLTVL.